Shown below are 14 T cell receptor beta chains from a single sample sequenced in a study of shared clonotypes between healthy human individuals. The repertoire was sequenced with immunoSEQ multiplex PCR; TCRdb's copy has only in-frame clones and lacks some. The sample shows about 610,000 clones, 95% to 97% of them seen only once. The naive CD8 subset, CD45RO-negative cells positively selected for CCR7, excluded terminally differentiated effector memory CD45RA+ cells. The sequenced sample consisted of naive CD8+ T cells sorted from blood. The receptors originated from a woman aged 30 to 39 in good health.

CDR3 coding DNA: TGTGCCAGCAGTGAGTTGAACAGATCCTACGAGCAGTACTTC. It codes for CASSELNRSYEQYF. This sequence joins TRBV2 and TRBJ2-7; D is unclear. The germline V and J ends were trimmed by 3 bases and 1 base, with 10 bases remaining between them. The CDR3 runs 14 residues. Germline-derived CDR1 and CDR2 are SNHLY and FYNNEI.

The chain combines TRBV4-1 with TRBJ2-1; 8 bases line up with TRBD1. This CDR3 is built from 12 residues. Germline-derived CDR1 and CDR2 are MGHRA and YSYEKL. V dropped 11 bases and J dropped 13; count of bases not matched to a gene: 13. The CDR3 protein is CAVRDRYNGQFF. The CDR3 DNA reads TGCGCCGTTCGGGACAGGTACAATGGACAGTTCTTC.

CDR3 coding DNA: TGTGCCAGCAGCTGGACCTCCGGGACTAGAAACGAGCAGTACTTC. This sequence encodes CASSWTSGTRNEQYF. The V call is TRBV5-5, the J call TRBJ2-7, with TRBD2 identical over 8 bases. V dropped 3 bases and J dropped 5; count of bases not matched to a gene: 10. This CDR3 has 15 amino acids. CDR1 and CDR2 from the germline V gene are SGHKS and YYEKEE (reference sequence).

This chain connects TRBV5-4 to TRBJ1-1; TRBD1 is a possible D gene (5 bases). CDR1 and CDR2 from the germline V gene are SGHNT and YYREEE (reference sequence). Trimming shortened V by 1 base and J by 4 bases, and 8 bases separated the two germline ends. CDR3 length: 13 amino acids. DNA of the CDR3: TGTGCCAGCAGCTTGCTGGGGGGCACTGAAGCTTTCTTT. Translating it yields CASSLLGGTEAFF. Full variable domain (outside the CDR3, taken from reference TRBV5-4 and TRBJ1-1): ETGVTQSPTHLIKTRGQQVTLRCSSQSGHNTVSWYQQALGQGPQFIFQYYREEENGRGNFPPRFSGLQFPNYSSELNVNALELDDSALYLCASSLLGGTEAFFGQGTRLTVV.

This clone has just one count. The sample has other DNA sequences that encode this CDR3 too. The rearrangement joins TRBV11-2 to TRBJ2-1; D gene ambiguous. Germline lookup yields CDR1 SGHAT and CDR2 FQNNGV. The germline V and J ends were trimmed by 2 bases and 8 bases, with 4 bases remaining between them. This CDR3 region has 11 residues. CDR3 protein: CASSLTDEQFF. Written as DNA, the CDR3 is TGTGCCAGCAGCTTAACCGATGAGCAGTTCTTC.

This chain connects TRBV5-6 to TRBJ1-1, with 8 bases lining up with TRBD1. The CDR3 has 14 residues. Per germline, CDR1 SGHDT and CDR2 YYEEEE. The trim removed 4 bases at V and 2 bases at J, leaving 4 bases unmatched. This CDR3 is CASSVGTGNTEAFF. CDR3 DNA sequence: TGTGCCAGCAGCGTAGGGACAGGAAACACTGAAGCTTTCTTT.

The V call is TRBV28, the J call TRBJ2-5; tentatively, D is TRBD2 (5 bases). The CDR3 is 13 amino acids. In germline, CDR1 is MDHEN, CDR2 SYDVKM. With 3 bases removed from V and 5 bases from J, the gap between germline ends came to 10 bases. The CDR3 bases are TGTGCCAGCAGTTTTGTGGGAGCGGAGACCCAGTACTTC. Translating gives CASSFVGAETQYF.

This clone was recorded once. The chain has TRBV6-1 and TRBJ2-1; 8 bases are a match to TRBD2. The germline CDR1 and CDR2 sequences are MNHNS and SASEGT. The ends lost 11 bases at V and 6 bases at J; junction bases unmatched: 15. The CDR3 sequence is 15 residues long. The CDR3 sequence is CAPRIGRGGPNEQFF. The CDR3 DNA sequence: TGTGCCCCCAGAATCGGGAGGGGGGGCCCCAATGAGCAGTTCTTC.

The CDR3 loop reads CASKEGAGNQPQHF. DNA of the CDR3: TGTGCCAGCAAAGAGGGGGCAGGCAATCAGCCCCAGCATTTT. The chain combines TRBV27 with TRBJ1-5, with 7 positions matching TRBD1. The length of the CDR3 is 14 residues. V was pared by 7 bases and J by 2 bases, with 5 bases of the junction left unmatched. Germline loops: CDR1 MNHEY, CDR2 SMNVEV (reference sequence).

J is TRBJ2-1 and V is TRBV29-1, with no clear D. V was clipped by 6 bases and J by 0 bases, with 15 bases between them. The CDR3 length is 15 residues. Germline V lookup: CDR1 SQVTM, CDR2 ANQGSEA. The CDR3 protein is CSVDRTVSSYNEQFF. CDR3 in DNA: TGCAGCGTAGACCGGACGGTAAGCTCCTACAATGAGCAGTTCTTC.

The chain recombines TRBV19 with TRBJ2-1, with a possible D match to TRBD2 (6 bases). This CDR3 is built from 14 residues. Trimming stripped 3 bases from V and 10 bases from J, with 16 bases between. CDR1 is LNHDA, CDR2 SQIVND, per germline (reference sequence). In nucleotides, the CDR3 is TGTGCCAGTAGTATGCGAGGTCGGGGGATCGAGCAGTTCTTC. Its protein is CASSMRGRGIEQFF. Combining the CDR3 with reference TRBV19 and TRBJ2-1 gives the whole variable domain DGGITQSPKYLFRKEGQNVTLSCEQNLNHDAMYWYRQDPGQGLRLIYYSQIVNDFQKGDIAEGYSVSREKKESFPLTVTSAQKNPTAFYLCASSMRGRGIEQFFGPGTRLTVL.

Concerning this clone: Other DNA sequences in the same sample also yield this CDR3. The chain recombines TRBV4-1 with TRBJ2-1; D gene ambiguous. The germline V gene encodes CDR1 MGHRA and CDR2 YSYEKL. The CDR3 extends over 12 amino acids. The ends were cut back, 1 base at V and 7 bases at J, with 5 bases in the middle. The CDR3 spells CASSQAVNEQFF. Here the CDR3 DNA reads TGCGCCAGCAGCCAAGCTGTAAATGAGCAGTTCTTC.

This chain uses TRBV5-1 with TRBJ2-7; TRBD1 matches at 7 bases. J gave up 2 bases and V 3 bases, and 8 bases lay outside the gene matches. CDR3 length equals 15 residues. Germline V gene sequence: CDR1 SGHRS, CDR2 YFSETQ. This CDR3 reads CASSSSGQPPYEQYF. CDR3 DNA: TGCGCCAGCAGCTCTTCGGGACAGCCACCCTACGAGCAGTACTTC.

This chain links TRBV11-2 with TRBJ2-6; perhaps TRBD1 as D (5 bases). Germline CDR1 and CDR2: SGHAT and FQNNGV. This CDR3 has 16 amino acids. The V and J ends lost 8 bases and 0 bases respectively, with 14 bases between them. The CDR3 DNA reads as TGTGCCAGCGGACAACTCTTGGGCTCTGGGGCCAACGTCCTGACTTTC. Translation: CASGQLLGSGANVLTF.